This TCR beta chain originates from a study of blood T cell repertoires in COVID-19 (dated by TCRdb to between 2020 and 2021). About the full investigation: The collaborator samples originated in the United States, Italy and Spain and spanned the acute and convalescent phases of COVID-19. The sample metadata nearly always contained a de-identified subject ID, COVID-19 status, age in years and sex. The repertoires were released in a freely available public database intended as a resource for research on the immune response to SARS-CoV-2. The material from the prospective study consisted of cDNA or gDNA derived from T cells, B-cell-depleted T cells, or PBMCs. Where available, HLA class I and class II types were obtained from metadata supplied by the sample provider rather than from assay-based typing. The dataset comprised deeply sampled blood TCRbeta repertoires from subjects exposed to, actively infected with, or recovered from COVID-19. The samples were drawn from the first 160 participants of the ongoing ImmuneRACE study and from 1,254 subjects provided by 6 global collaborators. General study outcomes and caveats: How much clinical and demographic metadata was included differed by source and by participant, and the metadata was provided uncurated.

TCRbeta CDR3 regions were amplified from genomic DNA by means of the immunoSEQ Assay, a bias-controlled multiplex PCR. The published analysis was carried out like this. The number of nucleated cells in each sample was estimated by amplification of reference gene primers within the assay. To quantify the absolute abundance of each unique TCRbeta CDR3 rearrangement, sequence reads were collapsed and filtered. For each sample, productive Simpson clonality was calculated as the square root of Simpson's diversity index across productive rearrangements. Held by TCRdb, this immuneACCESS table contains in-frame sequences only and omits some clones. Under half of the omission traces to an unresolved V gene where checked; the cause of the rest is unknown. V, J and clone size derive from that table, while D and trimming were established from the DNA sequence. For this sample there are roughly 99,000 clones; around 88% appear just once. The biggest ten clones account for 5.5% to 8% of the sample.

Concerning this clone: Its antigen remains undetermined. No base qualities exist here, and no much larger clone lies one base off it.

According to the germline V gene, CDR1 reads MNHEY and CDR2 reads SVGAGI. The CDR3 numbers 14 residues from cysteine through phenylalanine. Only the CDR3 part of the read is kept: 42 bases, read in frame from the first base. Trimming costs V 2 bases and J 8 bases, and their ends lie 10 bases apart. Each collaborating institution followed its own protocols to collect whole blood in K2EDTA tubes. Collaborator samples were shipped for TCRbeta analysis as frozen whole blood, isolated PBMCs, or DNA extracted from either sample type. The V gene is TRBV6-5 and the J gene is TRBJ1-6, with the D gene uncertain. The TCR comes from a man aged 45-65 years with active or convalescent COVID-19. Source material: peripheral blood. Read as DNA, the sequence is TGTGCCAGCAGTTACGGATCTGAGGATTCACCCCTCCACTTT. This is translated as CASSYGSEDSPLHF.